The present TCR beta chain was sequenced within a study of blood T cells in healthy people across ages. It was with a sample-barcoded 5' primer and a J-beta primer mix that a second PCR of about 7 to 12 cycles was run. TCRdb redid the calling of the 5' RACE reads with MiXCR, one entry per CDR3 protein. Seen here are about 1.8 million distinct CDR3 sequences, roughly 50% observed once, and the top ten hold approximately 2.1%. Notes on the study in general: Donor CMV infection status was unknown, possibly confounding age-related changes in expanded clonotypes. Age advanced and TCR beta diversity per million T cells fell, roughly linearly. Whereas aged donors had fewer naive CD4+ cells, long-lived donors had more of them and higher diversity.

CDR3 length: 13 residues. V was cut by 5 bases and J by 4 bases, with 12 bases left in between. To note about this clonotype: The antigen is not known.

This TCR came from a woman in her 40s in good health. Sequencing used blood. The V call is TRBV12-3 or TRBV12-4, the J call TRBJ2-7, with D perhaps TRBD1 (6 bases). The CDR3 nucleotides are TGTGCCAGCAGTGTACACACAGGGTACGAGCAGTACTTC. Protein product: CASSVHTGYEQYF.